This T cell receptor beta chain derives from a study of preoperative IRX-2 immunotherapy in early breast cancer. This CDR3 contains 16 residues. Trimming removed 4 bases from V and 0 bases from J, with 16 bases in between. CDR1 MNHGY and CDR2 SAAAGT come from the germline V gene. This table comes from immunoSEQ multiplex PCR, and its TCRdb copy is limited to in-frame clones, with some not included. The sample includes 35,000 to 40,000 clones, 82% of them seen just once. Treatment defined: preoperative locoregional IRX-2 cytokine immunotherapy. This phase Ib study tested locoregional IRX-2 cytokine immunotherapy given before surgery.

V usage is TRBV6-8 and J usage is TRBJ2-7; possible D gene TRBD1, 6 bases. The material sequenced was lymph node tissue, taken after IRX-2 immunotherapy. This receptor was taken from a human donor with breast cancer. The CDR3 spells CASSSPRTASSYEQYF. CDR3 sequence (DNA): TGTGCCAGCAGTTCTCCCCGGACAGCATCCTCCTACGAGCAGTACTTC.